This note documents a single TCR beta chain sequence. The antigen is unknown. It was with a sample-barcoded 5' primer and a J-beta primer mix that a second PCR of roughly 7 to 12 cycles was run. With 12 random nucleotides, a template-switch adaptor tagged each individual cDNA molecule. In TCRdb, the 5' RACE reads were re-called with MiXCR into one record per CDR3 protein. Among some 1.4 million distinct CDR3 sequences, roughly 40% were seen once, and the ten largest hold 7% to 9.5%. These data originate in a study of blood T cells in healthy people across ages. The V gene lost 8 bases and the J gene lost 1 base, with 9 bases spanning the gap. This CDR3 has 12 residues. CDR1 is LGHDT, CDR2 YNNKEL, per germline (reference sequence). General study results and limits: Total diversity from one million sequenced T cells was likely underestimated. Observed TCR beta diversity per million T cells went down as age went up. This fall followed a roughly linear course with age.

This receptor was identified in a woman between 18 and 30 years old in good health. The source material was blood. This chain joins TRBV3-1 and TRBJ2-7; D call uncertain. CDR3 residues: CASVSASYEQYF. The CDR3 coding sequence is TGTGCCAGCGTATCCGCGTCCTACGAGCAGTACTTC.